This T cell receptor (beta chain) was found in a study of PD-1 blockade in mismatch repair-deficient tumors. About the research overall: All were previously treated, progressing patients with about 11 mismatch repair-deficient cancer types. Study-wide points: After pembrolizumab, tumor-resident clones rose rapidly, then generally contracted before radiologic responses.

Concerning this clone itself: Antigen: not known.

A few pembrolizumab responders had their TCRs sequenced. Method: immunoSEQ multiplex PCR; TCRdb's copy keeps in-frame clones and lacks some. The table has around 52,000 clones, over 70% seen once; the top ten hold about 8.3%. The CDR3 extends over 15 amino acids. V lost 4 bases and J 0 bases, leaving 15 bases between the germline ends. Germline V gene sequence: CDR1 SQVTM, CDR2 ANQGSEA. This sample comprised peripheral blood, obtained about 4.5 months after starting pembrolizumab. The sequence derives from an adult with mismatch repair-deficient cancer. The chain employs TRBV29-1 and TRBJ1-1, with a tentative D call TRBD1 (5 bases). CDR3 amino acids: CSVGRGEGVNTEAFF. In DNA form, the CDR3 reads TGCAGCGTTGGGCGGGGTGAAGGGGTGAACACTGAAGCTTTCTTT.